What follows are 11 T cell receptor beta chains derived from one specimen sequenced in a study of blood T cell repertoires in COVID-19. Measured with immunoSEQ multiplex PCR; TCRdb has only the in-frame clones, and not every one. The sample carries approximately 92,000 clones, 70% to 90% recorded once. Material for sequencing was peripheral blood. These receptors were obtained from a woman aged 60-75 years in a cohort sampled during active or convalescent COVID-19.

J is TRBJ1-2 and V is TRBV19, with TRBD1 as a possible D gene (5 bases). Germline-derived CDR1 and CDR2 are LNHDA and SQIVND (reference sequence). Trimming removed 4 bases at V and 0 bases at J, with 15 bases between. The CDR3 consists of 16 residues. CDR3 residues: CASSTPPGLANYGYTF. The CDR3 DNA reads as TGTGCCAGTAGTACTCCACCGGGACTAGCTAACTATGGCTACACCTTC.

This clone was detected once. The chain links TRBV5-1 to TRBJ2-1; 9 nucleotides agree with TRBD2. The CDR3 is 16 amino acids. The germline CDR1 and CDR2 sequences are SGHRS and YFSETQ. The J segment lost 3 bases and the V segment lost 0 bases, leaving 4 bases of the junction unmatched. The DNA for the CDR3 is TGCGCCAGCAGCTTGGAAGGTAGCGGGAGCTACAATGAGCAGTTCTTC. This translates into CASSLEGSGSYNEQFF.

CDR3 in DNA: TGTGCCAGCAGCTTGAAGAGCTCCTACGAGCAGTACTTC. It translates to CASSLKSSYEQYF. This chain uses TRBV5-4 with TRBJ2-7; no clear D. CDR1 is SGHNT and CDR2 is YYREEE in the germline V gene (reference sequence). This CDR3 comprises 13 residues. V was clipped by 1 base and J by 0 bases, with 5 bases between them. Filled out from reference TRBV5-4 and TRBJ2-7, the complete variable domain reads ETGVTQSPTHLIKTRGQQVTLRCSSQSGHNTVSWYQQALGQGPQFIFQYYREEENGRGNFPPRFSGLQFPNYSSELNVNALELDDSALYLCASSLKSSYEQYFGPGTRLTVT.

The chain has TRBV29-1 and TRBJ2-1; TRBD1 might be the D (5 bases). Germline lookup yields CDR1 SQVTM and CDR2 ANQGSEA. The CDR3 totals 14 residues. Trimming left V 6 bases short and J 0 bases short, with 12 bases between. CDR3 sequence: CSVAAGNSYNEQFF. The CDR3 DNA follows: TGCAGCGTAGCAGCAGGGAACTCCTACAATGAGCAGTTCTTC.

The chain couples TRBV5-1 to TRBJ2-5; 13 bases map to TRBD2. The J segment lost 3 bases and the V segment lost 4 bases, leaving 3 bases of the junction unmatched. Germline V gives CDR1 SGHRS, CDR2 YFSETQ. There are 15 residues in the CDR3. Written as DNA, the CDR3 is TGCGCCAGCAGCCATACTAGCGGGAGGGAAGAGACCCAGTACTTC. Translating it yields CASSHTSGREETQYF.

V usage is TRBV28 and J usage is TRBJ2-1, with 9 bases that match TRBD2. The CDR3 consists of 14 residues. CDR1 MDHEN and CDR2 SYDVKM come from the germline V gene. V lost 5 bases and J lost 6; bases outside the gene matches: 5. The CDR3 loop is CASSTGTSPNEQFF. In DNA form, the CDR3 reads TGTGCCAGCAGTACAGGGACTAGCCCCAATGAGCAGTTCTTC.

This clone appeared a single time. J is TRBJ2-2 and V is TRBV18, with TRBD1 identical over 9 bases. The CDR3 has 17 residues. CDR1 and CDR2 from the germline V gene are KGHSH and LQKENI. The junction had 8 bases not matched to a gene; V was cut back by 2 bases and J by 4 bases. CDR3 nucleotides: TGTGCCAGCTCACCAGGACAGGGGCACCGACGCACCGGGGAGCTGTTTTTT. This codes for CASSPGQGHRRTGELFF.

This clone was observed a few times. Other DNA sequences in the sample encode the same CDR3. The chain is built from TRBV5-6 and TRBJ2-5; D unclear. This CDR3 is built from 11 residues. V was clipped by 2 bases and J by 4 bases, with 3 bases between them. Germline V lookup: CDR1 SGHDT, CDR2 YYEEEE. CDR3 region: CASSFGETQYF. In DNA, the CDR3 is TGTGCCAGCAGCTTCGGAGAGACCCAGTACTTC.

This clone came up once. The rearrangement uses TRBV12-3 or TRBV12-4 and TRBJ2-5; no firm D call. Trimming cost V 0 bases and J 5 bases, with 7 bases left between them. The CDR3 totals 13 residues. The CDR3 DNA sequence: TGTGCCAGCAGTTTAGCGAGCGCTGAGACCCAGTACTTC. Translated, it gives CASSLASAETQYF.

CDR3 residues: CASSSRTGSAETQYF. The CDR3 coding sequence is TGTGCCAGTAGTTCCCGGACAGGGTCGGCAGAGACCCAGTACTTC. V and J are TRBV19 and TRBJ2-5, with 8 positions matching TRBD1. Unmatched junction bases numbered 9, after V lost 5 bases and J lost 4 bases. The CDR3 spans 15 residues. The germline V gene has CDR1 LNHDA and CDR2 SQIVND (reference sequence).

The V call is TRBV13, the J call TRBJ2-5; no definite D call. Trimming removed 3 bases at V and 3 bases at J, with 5 bases between. Per the germline V gene, CDR1 is PRHDT and CDR2 is FYEKMQ (reference sequence). This CDR3 spans 12 amino acids. CDR3 residues: CASSFVKETQYF. The CDR3 DNA follows: TGTGCCAGCAGCTTCGTTAAAGAGACCCAGTACTTC.